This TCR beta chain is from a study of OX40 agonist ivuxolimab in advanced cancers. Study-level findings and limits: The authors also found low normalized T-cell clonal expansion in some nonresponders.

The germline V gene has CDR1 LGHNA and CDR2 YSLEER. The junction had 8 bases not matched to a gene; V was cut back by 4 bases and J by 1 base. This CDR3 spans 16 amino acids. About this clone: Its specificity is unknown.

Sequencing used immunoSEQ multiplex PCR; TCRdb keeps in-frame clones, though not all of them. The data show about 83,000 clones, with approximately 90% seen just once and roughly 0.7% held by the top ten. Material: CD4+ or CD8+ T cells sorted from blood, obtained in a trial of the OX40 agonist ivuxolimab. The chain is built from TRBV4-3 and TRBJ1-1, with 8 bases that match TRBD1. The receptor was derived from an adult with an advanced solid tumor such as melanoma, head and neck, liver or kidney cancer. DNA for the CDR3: TGCGCCAGCAGCCGATTCGCCGGGACAGGGAACACTGAAGCTTTCTTT. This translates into CASSRFAGTGNTEAFF.